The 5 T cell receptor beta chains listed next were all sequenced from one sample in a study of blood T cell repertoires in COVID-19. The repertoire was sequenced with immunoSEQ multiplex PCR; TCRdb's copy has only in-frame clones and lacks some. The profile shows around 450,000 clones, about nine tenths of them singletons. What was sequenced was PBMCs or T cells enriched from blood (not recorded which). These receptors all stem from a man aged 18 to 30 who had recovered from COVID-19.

The CDR3 protein is CASSISGRGREKLFF. In DNA, the CDR3 is TGTGCCAGTAGTATAAGCGGCAGGGGGAGGGAAAAACTGTTTTTT. This sequence joins TRBV19 and TRBJ1-4, with 7 bases that match TRBD1. CDR1 is LNHDA and CDR2 is SQIVND in the germline V gene (reference sequence). The CDR3 totals 15 residues. Trimming took 2 bases from V and 8 from J; bases not matched to a gene: 8. The whole variable domain, filled in from reference TRBV19 and TRBJ1-4, reads DGGITQSPKYLFRKEGQNVTLSCEQNLNHDAMYWYRQDPGQGLRLIYYSQIVNDFQKGDIAEGYSVSREKKESFPLTVTSAQKNPTAFYLCASSISGRGREKLFFGSGTQLSVL.

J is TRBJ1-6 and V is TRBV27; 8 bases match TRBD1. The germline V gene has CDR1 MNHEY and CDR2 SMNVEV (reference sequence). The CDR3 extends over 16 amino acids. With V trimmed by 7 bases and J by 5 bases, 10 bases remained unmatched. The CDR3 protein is CASTQRQGNHNSPLHF. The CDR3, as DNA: TGTGCCAGCACACAAAGACAGGGGAATCATAATTCACCCCTCCACTTT.

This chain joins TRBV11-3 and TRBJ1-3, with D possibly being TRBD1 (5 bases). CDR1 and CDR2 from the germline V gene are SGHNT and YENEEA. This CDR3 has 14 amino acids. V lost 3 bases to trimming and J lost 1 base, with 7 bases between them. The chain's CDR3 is CASSFQGSGNTIYF. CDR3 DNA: TGTGCCAGCAGCTTTCAGGGATCTGGAAACACCATATATTTT.

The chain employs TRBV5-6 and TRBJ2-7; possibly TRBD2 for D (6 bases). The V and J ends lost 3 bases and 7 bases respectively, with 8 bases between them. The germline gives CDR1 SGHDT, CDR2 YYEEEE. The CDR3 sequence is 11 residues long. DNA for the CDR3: TGTGCCAGCAGCTCTCGGGGGGAGCAGTACTTC. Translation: CASSSRGEQYF.

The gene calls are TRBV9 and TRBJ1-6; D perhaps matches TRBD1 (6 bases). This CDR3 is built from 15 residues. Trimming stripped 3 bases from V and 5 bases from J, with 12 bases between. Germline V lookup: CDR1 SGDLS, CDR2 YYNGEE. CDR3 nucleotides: TGTGCCAGCAGCGAGGAGCAGGGGAATAATTCACCCCTCCACTTT. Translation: CASSEEQGNNSPLHF.